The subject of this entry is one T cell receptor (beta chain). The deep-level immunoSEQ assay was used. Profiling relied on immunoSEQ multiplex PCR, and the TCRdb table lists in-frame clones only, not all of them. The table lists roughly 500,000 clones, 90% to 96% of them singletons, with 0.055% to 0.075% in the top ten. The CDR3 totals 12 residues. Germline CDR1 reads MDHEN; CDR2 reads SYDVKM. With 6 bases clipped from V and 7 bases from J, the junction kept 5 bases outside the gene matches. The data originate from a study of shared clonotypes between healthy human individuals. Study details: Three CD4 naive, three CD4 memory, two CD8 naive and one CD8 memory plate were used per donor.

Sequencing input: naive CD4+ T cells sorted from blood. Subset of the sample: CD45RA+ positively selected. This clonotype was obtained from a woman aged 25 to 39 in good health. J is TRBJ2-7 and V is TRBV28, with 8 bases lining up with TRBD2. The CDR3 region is CASSRREGEQYF. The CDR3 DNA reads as TGTGCCAGCAGCCGACGGGAGGGTGAGCAGTACTTC. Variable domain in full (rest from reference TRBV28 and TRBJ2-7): DVKVTQSSRYLVKRTGEKVFLECVQDMDHENMFWYRQDPGLGLRLIYFSYDVKMKEKGDIPEGYSVSREKKERFSLILESASTNQTSMYLCASSRREGEQYFGPGTRLTVT.